These 24 T cell receptor beta chains were sequenced from one sample in a study of shared clonotypes between healthy human individuals. The protocol was immunoSEQ multiplex PCR, while the TCRdb copy is restricted to in-frame clones and leaves out a portion. This sample has roughly 2.5 million clones, with roughly nine tenths found just once. The material sequenced was naive CD4+ T cells sorted from blood. Indicated subset: CD45RA+ positively selected. The receptors stem from a man younger than 35 in good health.

As to this clone: The identical CDR3 is also encoded by other nucleotide sequences in the sample. The gene calls are TRBV28 and TRBJ2-7; the D call may be TRBD1 or TRBD2 (5 bases each). The CDR3 spans 12 residues. CDR1 and CDR2 (germline): MDHEN, SYDVKM. The ends were cut back, 2 bases at V and 7 bases at J, with 9 bases in the middle. CDR3 nucleotide sequence: TGTGCCAGCAGTTTACGTTGGGGGGAGCAGTACTTC. This gives the protein CASSLRWGEQYF.

The genes are TRBV27 and TRBJ2-4, with D possibly TRBD2 on 6 matching bases. Between the trimmed V and J ends, which lost 6 bases and 2 bases, there was a span of 20 bases. Germline CDR1 reads MNHEY; CDR2 reads SMNVEV (reference sequence). The CDR3 has 17 amino acids. The CDR3 bases are TGTGCCAGCAGCCCTCTCCCCCGCGGGGTCTCCAAAAACATTCAGTACTTC. Protein: CASSPLPRGVSKNIQYF.

V gene TRBV4-1 combines with J gene TRBJ2-1, with TRBD2 matching over 8 bases. V lost 0 bases, J lost 4 bases, and 5 bases stayed unmatched. The CDR3 is made up of 16 amino acids. Germline V CDR1 and CDR2: MGHRA, YSYEKL. In nucleotides, the CDR3 is TGCGCCAGCAGCCAAGATACTAGCGGTCTATACAATGAGCAGTTCTTC. Translated: CASSQDTSGLYNEQFF.

The rearrangement links TRBV28 to TRBJ1-4; 9 nucleotides line up with TRBD1. Looked up from germline, CDR1 is MDHEN and CDR2 is SYDVKM. V was pared by 3 bases and J by 3 bases, with 2 bases of the junction left unmatched. The CDR3 runs to 15 residues. The CDR3 loop is CASSFWTGANEKLFF. In DNA form, the CDR3 reads TGTGCCAGCAGTTTCTGGACAGGGGCTAATGAAAAACTGTTTTTT.

The chain carries TRBV5-1 and TRBJ1-1; TRBD1 is a possible D gene (5 bases). The V gene's germline CDR1 is SGHRS and CDR2 YFSETQ. The germline V and J ends were trimmed by 2 bases and 1 base, with 15 bases remaining between them. The CDR3 consists of 16 residues. In DNA, the CDR3 is TGCGCCAGCAGCTTCTTGGAGGGGCCGGGGAACACTGAAGCTTTCTTT. Translation: CASSFLEGPGNTEAFF.

This clone has only a few counts. J is TRBJ1-4 and V is TRBV6-1, with TRBD1 identical over 7 bases. Unmatched junction bases numbered 9, after V lost 4 bases and J lost 7 bases. From germline, CDR1 is MNHNS and CDR2 SASEGT. CDR3 length equals 15 residues. This CDR3 reads CASSATDRSSEKLFF. The CDR3 DNA reads as TGTGCCAGCAGTGCTACGGACAGGTCGAGTGAAAAACTGTTTTTT.

The chain combines TRBV5-1 with TRBJ2-7, with TRBD2 matching 8 bases. V lost 2 bases, J lost 1 base, and 5 bases stayed unmatched. CDR1 is SGHRS, CDR2 YFSETQ, per germline. This CDR3 comprises 15 residues. CDR3 protein: CASSFAGGESYEQYF. In DNA form, the CDR3 reads TGCGCCAGCAGCTTTGCGGGAGGAGAGTCCTACGAGCAGTACTTC.

The chain employs TRBV4-1 and TRBJ2-1, with 12 bases identical to TRBD2. The CDR3 loop spans 16 amino acids. Germline loops: CDR1 MGHRA, CDR2 YSYEKL. V was pared by 3 bases and J by 4 bases, with 4 bases of the junction left unmatched. This CDR3 is CASSHLGLAGYNEQFF. CDR3 nucleotide sequence: TGCGCCAGCAGCCACCTAGGACTAGCGGGATACAATGAGCAGTTCTTC.

V is TRBV6-5 and J is TRBJ2-7; D perhaps matches TRBD2 (6 bases). The CDR3 spans 16 residues. Trimming pared 3 bases from V and 7 bases from J, leaving 22 bases between. The V gene's germline CDR1 is MNHEY and CDR2 SVGAGI. CDR3 loop: CASSYDAAGSYREQYF. The CDR3 DNA is TGTGCCAGCAGTTATGATGCTGCGGGAAGTTATAGAGAGCAGTACTTC.

The chain carries TRBV10-1 and TRBJ1-1; 9 positions agree with TRBD1. The CDR3 is made up of 16 amino acids. Per germline, CDR1 WNHNN and CDR2 SYGVQD (reference sequence). The V segment lost 2 bases and the J segment 6 bases; nucleotides outside the gene matches: 10. The CDR3 DNA follows: TGCGCCAGCAGTGAGGGGACAGGGCGGCTAGACGCTGAAGCTTTCTTT. It translates to CASSEGTGRLDAEAFF.

The rearrangement joins TRBV27 to TRBJ2-3, with 11 nucleotides matching TRBD2. J gave up 7 bases and V 2 bases, and 8 bases lay outside the gene matches. This CDR3 spans 16 amino acids. The germline V gene encodes CDR1 MNHEY and CDR2 SMNVEV (reference sequence). The DNA for the CDR3 is TGTGCCAGCAGTTTACAATTAGCGGGGGGGGTGAATACGCAGTATTTT. This sequence encodes CASSLQLAGGVNTQYF.

The J gene is TRBJ1-2, the V gene TRBV7-2; 7 bases match TRBD1. Germline lookup yields CDR1 SGHTA and CDR2 FQGNSA. This CDR3 contains 16 residues. V shed 1 base and J 7 bases; nucleotides not matched to a gene: 12. The CDR3 DNA reads TGTGCCAGCAGCTTAGAATGGACAGGAAAAGGGGGTGGCTACACCTTC. Protein product: CASSLEWTGKGGGYTF.

The rearrangement links TRBV25-1 to TRBJ1-1; D is ambiguous. The CDR3 totals 13 residues. Between the trimmed V and J ends, which lost 10 bases and 1 base, there was a span of 13 bases. The germline V gene encodes CDR1 MGHDK and CDR2 SYGVNS. CDR3 bases: TGTGCCACTTCGGGGTACCGGAACACTGAAGCTTTCTTT. It yields the protein CATSGYRNTEAFF.

The rearrangement joins TRBV5-4 to TRBJ2-2; D possibly uses TRBD1 or TRBD2 (6 bases each). The CDR3 is 16 residues long. Trimming took 4 bases from V and 3 from J, leaving 16 bases between them. The V gene's germline CDR1 is SGHNT and CDR2 YYREEE (reference sequence). The CDR3 sequence: CASSPESGAYTGELFF. In nucleotides, the CDR3 is TGTGCCAGCAGCCCCGAGTCGGGGGCGTACACCGGGGAGCTGTTTTTT.

This CDR3 is CATSRERIRNEQFF. The CDR3 nucleotides are TGTGCCACCAGCAGAGAGCGGATTCGCAATGAGCAGTTCTTC. V and J are TRBV15 and TRBJ2-1; D is unresolved. The CDR3 totals 14 residues. Looked up from germline, CDR1 is LNHNV and CDR2 is YYDKDF (reference sequence). V lost 0 bases, J lost 6 bases, and 9 bases lay in between.

The chain couples TRBV4-1 to TRBJ1-1; D gene ambiguous. The V end was cut by 4 bases, the J end by 3 bases, with 12 bases between. From germline, CDR1 is MGHRA and CDR2 YSYEKL. This CDR3 is 14 amino acids long. The CDR3 DNA reads as TGCGCCAGCAGCCGATTGGGAAGTGACACTGAAGCTTTCTTT. Its protein product is CASSRLGSDTEAFF.

The chain joins TRBV7-9 to TRBJ2-5; D is possibly TRBD2 (6 bases). V lost 1 base and J 4 bases, leaving 22 bases between the germline ends. This CDR3 region has 18 residues. Germline V gives CDR1 SEHNR, CDR2 FQNEAQ (reference sequence). CDR3 sequence: CASSLGSGGIFGAETQYF. The CDR3, as DNA: TGTGCCAGCAGCTTAGGTTCCGGGGGAATATTTGGGGCAGAGACCCAGTACTTC.

J is TRBJ1-6 and V is TRBV18, with 10 bases fitting TRBD1. CDR1 KGHSH and CDR2 LQKENI come from the germline V gene. V gave up 3 bases and J gave up 3 bases; unmatched junction bases: 5. This CDR3 is built from 17 residues. The CDR3 DNA sequence: TGTGCCAGCTCACCTGTCGGGACAGGGGTCTATAATTCACCCCTCCACTTT. This translates into CASSPVGTGVYNSPLHF.

The J gene is TRBJ2-2, the V gene TRBV11-2; D call uncertain. The CDR3 contains 14 residues. Germline lookup yields CDR1 SGHAT and CDR2 FQNNGV. Trimming took 6 bases from V and 8 from J, leaving 16 bases between them. The CDR3 bases are TGTGCCAGCAGTTCTCAACTGGAAGCTGGGGAGCTGTTTTTT. It encodes CASSSQLEAGELFF.

The genes are TRBV7-8 and TRBJ2-7, with D tentatively TRBD1 (6 bases). Germline-derived CDR1 and CDR2 are SGHVS and FQNEAQ. The CDR3 length is 13 residues. Trimming removed 2 bases from V and 3 bases from J, with 8 bases in between. The CDR3 loop is CASSLRGGYEQYF. In DNA form, the CDR3 reads TGTGCCAGCAGCTTACGAGGGGGCTACGAGCAGTACTTC.

V and J are TRBV7-9 and TRBJ2-2, with 11 nucleotides matching TRBD2. This CDR3 spans 17 amino acids. Germline CDR1 is SEHNR and CDR2 is FQNEAQ (reference sequence). With 6 bases clipped from V and 4 bases from J, the junction kept 10 bases outside the gene matches. CDR3 in amino acids: CASRGLAGGSGTGELFF. The DNA for the CDR3 is TGTGCCAGCAGGGGGCTAGCGGGAGGATCAGGCACCGGGGAGCTGTTTTTT.

This chain uses TRBV1 with TRBJ2-5; TRBD2, the table's D call, lacks a check against the DNA. TRBV1 is shown as a pseudogene. This CDR3 contains 17 residues. The CDR3 protein is CTSSQGLAGVFCETQYF. DNA for the CDR3: TGCACCAGCAGCCAAGGACTAGCGGGAGTTTTTTGCGAGACCCAGTACTTC.

This clone was detected only a few times. The chain combines TRBV10-3 with TRBJ1-6, with D maybe TRBD1 (6 bases). This CDR3 is built from 14 residues. The ends were cut back, 6 bases at V and 9 bases at J, with 15 bases in the middle. Germline lookup yields CDR1 ENHRY and CDR2 SYGVKD. In DNA, the CDR3 is TGTGCCATCAGGGAACAGGGTGGAGGTTCACCCCTCCACTTT. The encoded protein is CAIREQGGGSPLHF.

The V gene is TRBV18, the J gene TRBJ2-5, with D perhaps TRBD2 (6 bases). Trimming removed 6 bases from V and 5 bases from J, with 19 bases in between. CDR3 length: 15 residues. The germline CDR1 and CDR2 sequences are KGHSH and LQKENI. CDR3 loop: CASSRNGRGAETQYF. CDR3 in DNA: TGTGCCAGCTCCCGCAACGGGCGGGGAGCGGAGACCCAGTACTTC.